The 20 T cell receptor beta chains below all came from one sample that was sequenced in a study of T cell responses to AZD1222 COVID-19 vaccine. Clones were read by immunoSEQ multiplex PCR, and TCRdb kept only the in-frame ones, dropping some. The sample records around 220,000 clones, approximately 94% being singletons. This specimen consisted of peripheral blood, obtained 28 days after the second dose of the MenACWY control vaccine. The receptors derive from an adult who received the MenACWY meningococcal vaccine as a control.

This clone was seen once. This chain joins TRBV19 and TRBJ2-7, with TRBD1 matching 9 bases. Germline loops: CDR1 LNHDA, CDR2 SQIVND (reference sequence). The J segment lost 4 bases and the V segment lost 7 bases, leaving 8 bases of the junction unmatched. This CDR3 has 14 amino acids. The CDR3 reads CASKKTGGLYEQYF. As DNA, the CDR3 is TGTGCCAGTAAGAAAACAGGGGGCTTGTACGAGCAGTACTTC.

This clone was picked up one time. Different DNA sequences within this sample yield the same CDR3. This chain uses TRBV3-1 (or the pseudogene TRBV3-2) with TRBJ1-5; D gene ambiguous. Germline V gene data show CDR1 as LGHDT and CDR2 as YNNKEL (reference sequence). This CDR3 is 14 amino acids long. The V end was cut by 3 bases, the J end by 1 base, with 7 bases between. CDR3 protein: CASSQGRSNQPQHF. As DNA, the CDR3 is TGTGCCAGCAGCCAGGGTCGGAGCAATCAGCCCCAGCATTTT.

The chain combines TRBV5-6 with TRBJ2-7; D may be TRBD1 (5 bases). Trimming removed 4 bases at V and 0 bases at J, with 17 bases between. This CDR3 comprises 16 residues. Germline V gene data show CDR1 as SGHDT and CDR2 as YYEEEE. The CDR3 here is CASSHRQAGISYEQYF. The CDR3 bases are TGTGCCAGCAGCCACAGGCAAGCAGGGATCTCCTACGAGCAGTACTTC.

The chain combines TRBV6-4 with TRBJ1-1; 7 nucleotides align to TRBD1. Germline-derived CDR1 and CDR2 are MRHNA and SNTAGT. Germline trimming cut 3 bases from V and 5 bases from J; bases unmatched to any gene: 6. The length of the CDR3 is 14 residues. The CDR3 coding sequence is TGTGCCAGCAGTGAAGGGGACAGCCAGACTGAAGCTTTCTTT. Protein product: CASSEGDSQTEAFF.

The chain combines TRBV28 with TRBJ1-4; no definite D call. Germline assignment: CDR1 MDHEN and CDR2 SYDVKM. This CDR3 region has 16 residues. V lost 3 bases to trimming and J lost 2 bases, with 13 bases between them. CDR3 sequence (DNA): TGTGCCAGCAGTTTCAGGACGGGCCCCACTAATGAAAAACTGTTTTTT. Its protein product is CASSFRTGPTNEKLFF.

The V gene is TRBV27, the J gene TRBJ2-7, with 8 bases identical to TRBD1. There are 15 residues in the CDR3. After removal of 3 bases from V and 5 bases from J, the junction contained 9 bases not matched to a gene. Germline V gene lookup returns CDR1 MNHEY and CDR2 SMNVEV (reference sequence). CDR3 in amino acids: CASSLPGQGLNEQYF. The CDR3 DNA reads as TGTGCCAGCAGTTTGCCCGGACAGGGTTTGAACGAGCAGTACTTC.

The chain's CDR3 is CASSFSVAGGLDTQYF. The CDR3 coding sequence is TGTGCCAGCAGTTTTTCTGTGGCGGGAGGGTTAGATACGCAGTATTTT. The chain employs TRBV28 and TRBJ2-3; 9 bases are shared with TRBD2. Germline lookup yields CDR1 MDHEN and CDR2 SYDVKM. This CDR3 is built from 16 residues. Losses at the gene ends were 3 bases for V and 5 bases for J; bases not matched to a gene: 9.

This clone was counted once. The V and J genes are TRBV29-1 and TRBJ2-5; D is possibly TRBD1 (5 bases). The ends were cut back, 8 bases at V and 2 bases at J, with 9 bases in the middle. The V gene's germline CDR1 is SQVTM and CDR2 ANQGSEA. CDR3 length equals 11 residues. The CDR3 is CSLQEQETQYF. In DNA, the CDR3 is TGCAGCTTACAGGAACAAGAGACCCAGTACTTC.

The chain carries TRBV29-1 and TRBJ1-3; D ambiguous. The CDR3 runs 14 residues. CDR1 SQVTM and CDR2 ANQGSEA come from the germline V gene. Between the trimmed V and J ends, which lost 3 bases and 0 bases, there was a span of 9 bases. CDR3: CSVETRLSGNTIYF. DNA for the CDR3: TGCAGCGTTGAGACAAGACTCTCTGGAAACACCATATATTTT.

As to this clone: The sample holds other DNA sequences that translate to the same CDR3. V gene TRBV11-2 combines with J gene TRBJ1-5; tentatively, D is TRBD1 (5 bases). Germline CDR1 SGHAT, CDR2 FQNNGV. Trimming removed 1 base from V and 2 bases from J, with 6 bases in between. The CDR3 has 14 residues. The CDR3 bases are TGTGCCAGCAGCTTAGGGGGCGGCAATCAGCCCCAGCATTTT. Translated: CASSLGGGNQPQHF.

The chain carries TRBV19 and TRBJ2-1; the match to TRBD1 covers 8 bases. The CDR3 runs to 15 residues. From germline, CDR1 is LNHDA and CDR2 SQIVND (reference sequence). V lost 3 bases and J lost 6; bases outside the gene matches: 7. The CDR3 DNA is TGTGCCAGTAGTATGGGACAGGTACGGGTCAATGAGCAGTTCTTC. It codes for CASSMGQVRVNEQFF.

The chain couples TRBV24-1 to TRBJ1-2; D is unresolved. Trimming shortened V by 4 bases and J by 7 bases, and 6 bases separated the two germline ends. CDR1 and CDR2 from the germline V gene are KGHDR and SFDVKD. The CDR3 is 11 residues long. The CDR3 loop is CATSESGGYTF. As DNA, the CDR3 is TGTGCCACCAGTGAGTCGGGTGGCTACACCTTC.

This clone showed up just a few times. This chain uses TRBV5-6 with TRBJ2-1; 9 nucleotides align to TRBD2. The germline V gene encodes CDR1 SGHDT and CDR2 YYEEEE. CDR3 length: 15 amino acids. Losses at the gene ends were 4 bases for V and 4 bases for J; bases not matched to a gene: 6. The CDR3 here is CASSDLAGRYNEQFF. CDR3 nucleotides: TGTGCCAGCAGCGACCTAGCGGGAAGGTACAATGAGCAGTTCTTC.

The rearrangement uses TRBV18 and TRBJ1-2, with unresolved D. V shed 2 bases and J shed 5 bases, with 15 bases lying between them. The CDR3 is 15 residues long. From germline, CDR1 is KGHSH and CDR2 LQKENI. The CDR3 protein is CASSPMDDSGYGYTF. DNA of the CDR3: TGTGCCAGCTCACCAATGGACGATTCTGGGTATGGCTACACCTTC.

This chain connects TRBV3-1 (or the pseudogene TRBV3-2) to TRBJ2-3; 10 bases agree with TRBD1. CDR3 length equals 15 residues. V shed 6 bases, J shed 4 bases, and the junction held 7 bases outside the gene matches. Germline loops: CDR1 LGHDT, CDR2 YNNKEL (reference sequence). The CDR3 bases are TGTGCCAGCAGTCTCGGGACAGGGGTCGCAGATACGCAGTATTTT. It yields the protein CASSLGTGVADTQYF.

The J gene is TRBJ2-1, the V gene TRBV5-1; TRBD1 matches at 8 bases. The CDR3 is 15 amino acids. Germline assignment: CDR1 SGHRS and CDR2 YFSETQ. Trimming took 4 bases from V and 2 from J; bases not matched to a gene: 5. CDR3 bases: TGCGCCAGCAGCGCTAGGACAGGGCCCTACAATGAGCAGTTCTTC. Translation: CASSARTGPYNEQFF.

The V call is TRBV27, the J call TRBJ1-5; D gene uncertain. V was shortened by 2 bases and J by 6 bases, with 8 bases between the two germline ends. Germline CDR1 reads MNHEY; CDR2 reads SMNVEV (reference sequence). The CDR3 sequence is 13 residues long. CDR3 sequence (DNA): TGTGCCAGCAGTTTAAGTGTAGGTCAGCCCCAGCATTTT. Translated: CASSLSVGQPQHF.

V gene TRBV19 combines with J gene TRBJ1-2; D is uncertain. The V and J ends lost 7 bases and 3 bases respectively, with 21 bases between them. The germline V gene has CDR1 LNHDA and CDR2 SQIVND (reference sequence). The CDR3 extends over 16 amino acids. CDR3 sequence: CASTSKSIGWDYGYTF. CDR3 DNA sequence: TGTGCCAGTACATCGAAGAGTATAGGGTGGGACTATGGCTACACCTTC.

The rearrangement links TRBV5-1 to TRBJ1-2; 9 bases agree with TRBD1. V dropped 4 bases and J dropped 5; count of bases not matched to a gene: 9. This CDR3 comprises 15 residues. From germline, CDR1 is SGHRS and CDR2 YFSETQ. This CDR3 is CASSRDRVDGYGYTF. The CDR3 bases are TGCGCCAGCAGCCGGGACAGGGTCGACGGATATGGCTACACCTTC.

CDR3 protein: CASSPGVGSTEAFF. For the CDR3, the DNA is TGCGCCAGCAGCCCGGGGGTGGGGAGTACTGAAGCTTTCTTT. V usage is TRBV5-1 and J usage is TRBJ1-1; maybe TRBD1 (5 bases). This CDR3 comprises 14 residues. Deletions cut 4 bases from V and 5 bases from J, with 15 bases between. CDR1 is SGHRS, CDR2 YFSETQ, per germline.